Listed below are T cell receptor beta chains from one sample, sequenced in a study of blood T cell repertoires in COVID-19. TCRdb's copy holds only in-frame clones and misses some; the assay was immunoSEQ multiplex PCR. The sample shows 70,000 to 95,000 clones, 70% to 85% of them seen only once. Specimen: peripheral blood. Receptors were obtained from a woman aged 45-59 years with acute or convalescent COVID-19. CDR3s include the opening cysteine and the closing phenylalanine or tryptophan. The order of the fields is J gene, D gene, clone size, V gene, CDR3 protein, CDR3 DNA. D genes are given only for firm matches. The size field is filled for only some rows; it gives once, few, many or a size class.

TRBJ1-3 - - TRBV6-5 CASSYSRSRGGNTIYF TGTGCCAGCAGTTACTCGAGATCTAGGGGTGGAAACACCATATATTTT
TRBJ1-1 - - TRBV6-5 CASSYSNTNTEAFF TGTGCCAGCAGTTACTCGAACACGAACACTGAAGCTTTCTTT
TRBJ1-2 - few TRBV28 CASSFGSIGYTF TGTGCCAGCAGTTTCGGTTCAATCGGCTACACCTTC
TRBJ2-7 TRBD1 - TRBV15 CATSREKGAQIYEQYF TGTGCCACCAGCAGAGAAAAGGGGGCCCAAATCTACGAGCAGTACTTC
TRBJ1-2 TRBD1 - TRBV9 CASSITAGTEYGYTF TGTGCCAGCAGCATCACCGCCGGGACAGAATATGGCTACACCTTC
TRBJ2-3 - - TRBV5-4 CASSKRDSRTDTQYF TGTGCCAGCAGTAAACGGGACTCTCGCACAGATACGCAGTATTTT
TRBJ2-1 - - TRBV7-2 CASSLDGVAYNEQFF TGTGCCAGCAGCTTAGACGGGGTTGCCTACAATGAGCAGTTCTTC
TRBJ2-2 - - TRBV9 CASSAISADGELFF TGTGCCAGCAGCGCGATATCTGCGGACGGGGAGCTGTTTTTT
TRBJ1-2 - - TRBV27 CASSPTVFYGYTF TGTGCCAGCAGTCCGACAGTTTTCTATGGCTACACCTTC
TRBJ1-3 - few TRBV27 CASSLSGGPGNTIYF TGTGCCAGCAGTTTATCGGGGGGGCCTGGAAACACCATATATTTT
TRBJ2-7 TRBD1 - TRBV5-1 CASAGQGIEQYF TGCGCCAGCGCAGGACAGGGGATCGAGCAGTACTTC
TRBJ1-5 - - TRBV19 CASSIEGRDQPQHF TGTGCCAGTAGTATAGAGGGGAGGGATCAGCCCCAGCATTTT
TRBJ1-5 TRBD1 once TRBV2 CASSTQGAQPQHF TGTGCCAGCAGTACCCAGGGGGCTCAGCCCCAGCATTTT
TRBJ1-2 TRBD1 - TRBV6-5 CASSYSSGGYGYTF TGTGCCAGCAGTTACTCCTCAGGGGGATATGGCTACACCTTC
TRBJ2-3 - - TRBV7-3 CASSLIRTDTQYF TGTGCCAGCAGCTTAATCAGGACAGATACGCAGTATTTT
TRBJ2-7 - few TRBV3-1/TRBV3-2 CASSQGTQGSYEQYF TGTGCCAGCAGCCAAGGGACCCAGGGCTCTTACGAGCAGTACTTC
TRBJ2-7 TRBD1 - TRBV7-9 CASSLVGQGLSYEQYF TGTGCCAGCAGCTTGGTAGGACAGGGACTTTCCTACGAGCAGTACTTC
TRBJ2-4 - - TRBV12-2 CASRLEGTRGTPESIQYF TGTGCAAGTCGCTTAGAAGGGACTAGGGGGACGCCTGAAAGCATTCAGTACTTC
TRBJ2-3 TRBD1 - TRBV6-6 CASSPRGGTGGDTQYF TGTGCCAGCAGCCCTAGGGGAGGGACAGGGGGAGATACGCAGTATTTT
TRBJ1-2 TRBD1 - TRBV27 CASSYGQGNYGYTF TGTGCCAGCAGTTACGGACAGGGAAACTATGGCTACACCTTC
TRBJ2-1 TRBD1 few TRBV5-1 CASSLAARDRGNEQFF TGCGCCAGCAGCTTGGCCGCCCGGGACAGGGGGAATGAGCAGTTCTTC
TRBJ1-2 - - TRBV2 CASSDNGDYYGYTF TGTGCCAGCAGCGATAACGGGGATTACTATGGCTACACCTTC
TRBJ2-2 - - TRBV7-9 CASSTFGASSLTGELFF TGTGCCAGCAGCACTTTTGGGGCCTCCTCGTTGACCGGGGAGCTGTTTTTT
TRBJ2-5 TRBD2 - TRBV7-9 CASSLAMGLAGGETQYF TGTGCCAGCAGCTTAGCCATGGGACTAGCGGGAGGAGAGACCCAGTACTTC